This T cell receptor (beta chain) comes out of a study of blood T cell repertoires in COVID-19. Study information: Donors in the United States, Italy and Spain gave samples during acute or convalescent COVID-19. T cells, B-cell-depleted T cells, or PBMCs provided the cDNA or gDNA that served as material.

Germline CDR1 SGHAT, CDR2 FQNNGV. Losses at the gene ends were 7 bases for V and 4 bases for J; bases not matched to a gene: 6. The CDR3 loop spans 13 amino acids. Recruited during active infection, patients (from Seattle) were subsequently followed longitudinally. The protocol was immunoSEQ multiplex PCR, while the TCRdb copy is restricted to in-frame clones and leaves out a portion. The table shows roughly 260,000 clones, with approximately 91% occurring only once. Sequenced sample: peripheral blood. The clonotype was recovered from a person aged 18 to 29 with COVID-19, enrolled during active disease. This sequence joins TRBV11-2 and TRBJ2-5; 7 bases agree with TRBD1. CDR3 loop: CASTTGALETQYF. For the CDR3, the DNA is TGTGCCAGCACCACAGGGGCGCTAGAGACCCAGTACTTC.